The sequence of this T cell receptor beta chain was determined in a study of Graves' ophthalmopathy and Graves' hyperthyroidism. Study outcomes and limitations: Ophthalmopathy could be told apart from stable hyperthyroidism by a 13-signature model (about 90% sensitivity, 80% to 84% specificity).

Amplification from RNA transcripts yielded the TCR beta CDR3 regions. The library came from an HTBI-primed first-round RT-PCR and a second-round multiplex PCR. Using its own MiXCR run on the multiplex PCR reads, TCRdb lists one record per CDR3 protein. Of under 800,000 distinct CDR3 sequences in the sample, 22% were seen once. This clonotype was counted only a few times. The antigen remains undetermined. V was clipped by 0 bases and J by 1 base, with 6 bases between them. In germline, CDR1 is KGHSH, CDR2 LQKENI. The CDR3 loop spans 14 amino acids. The sample comprised peripheral blood. The chain employs TRBV18 and TRBJ2-5; TRBD2 is a possible D gene (6 bases). The TCR comes from a woman younger than 30 with stable Graves' hyperthyroidism. Some clones in this sample may be carry-over from other donors' samples. CDR3 DNA: TGTGCCAGCTCACCACCCGGGAGCCAAGAGACCCAGTACTTC. Protein product: CASSPPGSQETQYF.